The 22 T cell receptor beta chains below all came from one sample that was sequenced in a study of shared T cell receptors in the human thymus. This table comes from immunoSEQ multiplex PCR, and its TCRdb copy is limited to in-frame clones, with some not included. The table records hundreds of thousands of clones, approximately 88% of them present only once. These same data were also listed under a study on human thymus T cells.

The sequenced sample was thymocytes. All receptors come from a boy less than two years old with a congenital heart defect.

The chain couples TRBV10-3 to TRBJ2-7, with a tentative D call TRBD2 (6 bases). V was trimmed by 6 bases and J by 2 bases, leaving 17 bases between them. The CDR3 is 15 amino acids. From germline, CDR1 is ENHRY and CDR2 SYGVKD. The CDR3 region has the DNA TGTGCCATCAGGCGGTCCGGGACTGGAACCTACGAGCAGTACTTC. This translates into CAIRRSGTGTYEQYF.

The chain combines TRBV11-2 with TRBJ2-3, with 7 bases fitting TRBD2. This CDR3 spans 14 amino acids. Germline V gene lookup returns CDR1 SGHAT and CDR2 FQNNGV. V lost 0 bases to trimming and J lost 3 bases; unmatched junction nucleotides: 0. Written as DNA, the CDR3 is TGTGCCAGCAGCTTAGACGGGAGGACAGATACGCAGTATTTT. Amino acids: CASSLDGRTDTQYF.

DNA of the CDR3: TGTGCCAGCAGTTTCGTGGCGGGAGCTTTAGGGACAGATACGCAGTATTTT. This gives the protein CASSFVAGALGTDTQYF. The chain links TRBV28 to TRBJ2-3; 7 positions match TRBD2. The CDR3 is 17 amino acids. J gave up 3 bases and V 3 bases, and 12 bases lay outside the gene matches. Germline lookup yields CDR1 MDHEN and CDR2 SYDVKM.

The J gene is TRBJ1-5, the V gene TRBV19; 7 nucleotides line up with TRBD1. Germline loops: CDR1 LNHDA, CDR2 SQIVND (reference sequence). The V segment lost 6 bases and the J segment 2 bases; nucleotides outside the gene matches: 10. This CDR3 region has 16 residues. The CDR3 region has the DNA TGTGCCAGTAGCCGAACCAGGACAGGAGGCAATCAGCCCCAGCATTTT. Translating gives CASSRTRTGGNQPQHF. Full variable domain (remainder filled in from reference TRBV19 and TRBJ1-5): DGGITQSPKYLFRKEGQNVTLSCEQNLNHDAMYWYRQDPGQGLRLIYYSQIVNDFQKGDIAEGYSVSREKKESFPLTVTSAQKNPTAFYLCASSRTRTGGNQPQHFGDGTRLSIL.

This chain links TRBV14 with TRBJ2-7, with 9 positions matching TRBD1. The V gene's germline CDR1 is SGHDN and CDR2 FVKESK. V lost 2 bases, J lost 3 bases, and 2 bases stayed unmatched. The CDR3 covers 14 residues. The CDR3 nucleotides read TGTGCCAGCAGCCAAAGACAGGGGGACTACGAGCAGTACTTC. This sequence encodes CASSQRQGDYEQYF.

V is TRBV30 and J is TRBJ2-7; maybe TRBD2 (6 bases). V lost 0 bases and J 3 bases, leaving 18 bases between the germline ends. This CDR3 has 16 residues. Per germline, CDR1 GTSNPN and CDR2 SVGIG (reference sequence). CDR3 sequence: CAWSVQGSRGYYEQYF. The DNA of the CDR3 is TGTGCCTGGAGTGTACAAGGGAGCCGGGGGTACTACGAGCAGTACTTC.

CDR3 in DNA: TGTGCCAGCAGCCGACGGCCACCCACGGGTGAGCAGTTCTTC. This sequence encodes CASSRRPPTGEQFF. The chain carries TRBV6-5 and TRBJ2-1; unclear D gene. CDR3 size: 14 residues. Germline assignment: CDR1 MNHEY and CDR2 SVGAGI. The V and J ends lost 6 bases and 9 bases respectively, with 18 bases between them.

The rearrangement links TRBV15 to TRBJ1-4, with 10 nucleotides matching TRBD1. Germline CDR1 reads LNHNV; CDR2 reads YYDKDF (reference sequence). The CDR3 loop spans 14 amino acids. V lost 5 bases to trimming and J lost 8 bases; unmatched junction nucleotides: 5. CDR3 residues: CATSGRDRGEKLFF. The CDR3 nucleotides are TGTGCCACCAGCGGCCGGGACAGGGGAGAAAAACTGTTTTTT.

The chain joins TRBV14 to TRBJ2-1, with a tentative D call TRBD1 (5 bases). This CDR3 spans 13 amino acids. Germline CDR1 is SGHDN and CDR2 is FVKESK. The germline V and J ends were trimmed by 0 bases and 7 bases, with 7 bases remaining between them. The CDR3 DNA follows: TGTGCCAGCAGCCAAGAAGGGGCTAATGAGCAGTTCTTC. Translated, it gives CASSQEGANEQFF.

This rearrangement joins TRBV4-1 to TRBJ2-3; unclear D gene. The V end lost 4 bases, the J end lost 3 bases, and 8 bases lay between the germline ends. Germline values: CDR1 MGHRA, CDR2 YSYEKL. The CDR3 covers 13 residues. The CDR3 nucleotides are TGCGCCAGCAGCCCGCCTAATACAGATACGCAGTATTTT. Its protein is CASSPPNTDTQYF.

The chain carries TRBV5-8 and TRBJ1-5, with TRBD1 matching 8 bases. The CDR3 covers 17 residues. CDR1 and CDR2 (germline): SGHTS, YDEGEE. The V segment lost 6 bases and the J segment 3 bases; nucleotides outside the gene matches: 14. CDR3 loop: CASILHPPDRVNQPQHF. CDR3 coding DNA: TGTGCCAGCATCCTACACCCTCCGGACAGGGTCAATCAGCCCCAGCATTTT.

This chain joins TRBV4-1 and TRBJ2-2; 8 bases are a match to TRBD2. Germline V gene data show CDR1 as MGHRA and CDR2 as YSYEKL. The CDR3 has 17 amino acids. Losses at the gene ends were 2 bases for V and 0 bases for J; bases not matched to a gene: 5. CDR3: CASSQPTSGPNTGELFF. The CDR3 DNA sequence: TGCGCCAGCAGCCAACCCACTAGCGGACCGAACACCGGGGAGCTGTTTTTT.

This clone was recorded only once. This CDR3 reads CASSWGTGTGYREQYF. CDR3 DNA sequence: TGTGCCAGCAGCTGGGGTACCGGGACAGGGTATCGGGAGCAGTACTTC. The genes are TRBV5-6 and TRBJ2-7, with 9 bases fitting TRBD1. CDR1 is SGHDT and CDR2 is YYEEEE in the germline V gene. The CDR3 runs 16 residues. Unmatched junction bases numbered 14, after V lost 3 bases and J lost 7 bases.

The chain joins TRBV6-5 to TRBJ1-1, with TRBD1 identical over 8 bases. Losses at the gene ends were 3 bases for V and 3 bases for J; bases not matched to a gene: 6. Germline CDR1 MNHEY, CDR2 SVGAGI. The CDR3 covers 15 residues. CDR3 sequence reads: CASSYAGGPYTEAFF. For the CDR3, the DNA is TGTGCCAGCAGTTATGCAGGGGGCCCCTACACTGAAGCTTTCTTT.

The chain combines TRBV28 with TRBJ2-3; no reliable D call. The germline V gene has CDR1 MDHEN and CDR2 SYDVKM. This CDR3 is built from 18 residues. Trimming removed 4 bases from V and 1 base from J, with 21 bases in between. The CDR3 protein is CASSSHLPLVCGTDTQYF. The CDR3 DNA reads TGTGCCAGCAGTTCGCACCTCCCCCTAGTCTGTGGCACAGATACGCAGTATTTT.

The V gene is TRBV7-9, the J gene TRBJ1-4, with D maybe TRBD1 (6 bases). Trimming left V 1 base short and J 5 bases short, with 11 bases between. This CDR3 is 15 amino acids long. The germline V gene has CDR1 SEHNR and CDR2 FQNEAQ (reference sequence). The CDR3, as DNA: TGTGCCAGCAGCTTAGGGGGGGGCAGAAATGAAAAACTGTTTTTT. Protein product: CASSLGGGRNEKLFF.

The chain joins TRBV19 to TRBJ1-5, with 8 nucleotides matching TRBD1. Germline V CDR1 and CDR2: LNHDA, SQIVND (reference sequence). The J segment lost 2 bases and the V segment lost 7 bases, leaving 13 bases of the junction unmatched. This CDR3 is 17 amino acids long. The CDR3 nucleotides are TGTGCCAGTAAGGATTCCCAGGGGGCAGAAGGCAATCAGCCCCAGCATTTT. Translation gives CASKDSQGAEGNQPQHF.

The chain couples TRBV14 to TRBJ2-7, with 7 nucleotides matching TRBD1. CDR3 length: 15 residues. CDR1 and CDR2 (germline): SGHDN, FVKESK. Trimming at V came to 4 bases and at J to 7 bases, leaving 13 bases not matched to a gene. Here the CDR3 reads CASSPRTHTGEEQYF. Here the CDR3 DNA reads TGTGCCAGCAGCCCCCGAACCCACACAGGGGAGGAGCAGTACTTC.

The V and J genes are TRBV27 and TRBJ2-1, with 8 bases identical to TRBD2. The CDR3 covers 15 residues. The germline V gene encodes CDR1 MNHEY and CDR2 SMNVEV (reference sequence). Trimming took 6 bases from V and 9 from J; bases not matched to a gene: 13. CDR3 sequence: CASSPAGAVLFEQFF. The CDR3 DNA sequence: TGTGCCAGCAGCCCAGCGGGGGCGGTCTTGTTTGAGCAGTTCTTC.

The gene calls are TRBV6-1 and TRBJ2-7; 7 bases are a match to TRBD1. The length of the CDR3 is 15 residues. Germline trimming cut 5 bases from V and 2 bases from J; bases unmatched to any gene: 9. The germline gives CDR1 MNHNS, CDR2 SASEGT. CDR3 sequence reads: CASSTQGDATYEQYF. CDR3 bases: TGTGCCAGCAGTACCCAGGGGGACGCAACCTACGAGCAGTACTTC.

This chain uses TRBV4-2 with TRBJ2-7, with 8 bases identical to TRBD2. Germline-derived CDR1 and CDR2 are LGHNA and YNFKEQ. V lost 6 bases to trimming and J lost 3 bases; unmatched junction nucleotides: 16. This CDR3 contains 17 residues. CDR3 DNA sequence: TGTGCCAGCAGTCCAAGAGGAATTAGCGGGATAGTCTACGAGCAGTACTTC. As protein: CASSPRGISGIVYEQYF.

This clone was seen more than once but under ten times. The chain uses TRBV19 and TRBJ2-2; D is undetermined. Germline V CDR1 and CDR2: LNHDA, SQIVND (reference sequence). CDR3 size: 14 residues. Between the trimmed V and J ends, which lost 5 bases and 5 bases, there was a span of 12 bases. Here the CDR3 DNA reads TGTGCCAGTAGTGCTCCTCGGTGGACCGGGGAGCTGTTTTTT. Translating gives CASSAPRWTGELFF.